A selection of T cell receptor beta chains follows, all from one sample in a study of OX40 agonist ivuxolimab in advanced cancers. Some clones are missing from TCRdb's copy, which holds only in-frame ones; the method was immunoSEQ multiplex PCR. The table has 57,000 or so clones, 75% to 95% seen once. Here the sequenced sample was CD4+ or CD8+ T cells sorted from blood, taken in a trial of the OX40 agonist ivuxolimab. The receptors were gathered from an adult with an advanced solid tumor such as melanoma, head and neck, liver or kidney cancer. Each CDR3 is given with its conserved first and last residue. The order of the fields is clone size, J gene, V gene, CDR3 protein. Expanded clones get a size class; other rows say once, few or many, or leave the size out.

>.|TRBJ2-1|TRBV28
CASSLAGRRNEQFF
>.|TRBJ1-1|TRBV28
CASRGQGFPEAFF
>.|TRBJ1-3|TRBV5-1
CASSLTGSPSSGNTIYF
>.|TRBJ2-7|TRBV4-3
CASSQTPGGDGSREQYF
>.|TRBJ2-7|TRBV28
CASTLGGQPYEQYF
>.|TRBJ2-6|TRBV5-1
CASSLQGTTGANVLTF
>.|TRBJ2-1|TRBV9
CASSASGSSNEQFF
>.|TRBJ2-3|TRBV18
CASSPKTATGGTDTQYF
>.|TRBJ1-2|TRBV5-1
CASTPTGNYGYTF
>.|TRBJ1-1|TRBV28
CASSAGGGSTEAFF
>.|TRBJ2-2|TRBV2
CASKGHVDTGELFF
>once|TRBJ1-1|TRBV5-6
CASSSGTGNTEAFF
>.|TRBJ2-3|TRBV5-1
CASSRGQTGSTDTQYF
>once|TRBJ2-7|TRBV4-2
CASSQTGSLNEQYF
>.|TRBJ2-1|TRBV9
CASSASGQGGNEQFF
>.|TRBJ2-7|TRBV7-2
CASSLLQLSSSYEQYF
>.|TRBJ2-1|TRBV28
CASSLARFNEQFF
>once|TRBJ2-1|TRBV6-1
CASSEQGVGYNEQFF
>once|TRBJ2-3|TRBV7-2
CASSLAGGDTQYF
>.|TRBJ2-2|TRBV21-1
CASSKVRLDTGELFF
>.|TRBJ1-2|TRBV20-1
CSARVPTGYTF
>.|TRBJ1-3|TRBV4-1
CASSPGQGPHSGNTIYF
>once|TRBJ2-1|TRBV5-4
CASSLVGPPQREQFF
>.|TRBJ2-1|TRBV7-3
CASSSGTSQFF
>.|TRBJ2-5|TRBV27
CASSFSRQGSGKETQYF
>.|TRBJ1-2|TRBV7-9
CASSSQGAGYGYTF
>once|TRBJ2-7|TRBV11-3
CASSSLDREASGRATYEQYF
>.|TRBJ2-7|TRBV4-3
CASGQEGRLAGGNEQYF
>.|TRBJ2-5|TRBV28
CASITPGLASGVETQYF
>.|TRBJ1-5|TRBV7-9
CASSLGQVNQPQHF
>.|TRBJ2-3|TRBV7-2
CASSLTPLAGSTDTQYF
>.|TRBJ2-1|TRBV7-2
CAASRSGRYNEQFF
>.|TRBJ2-1|TRBV2
CASTLTPNVGQQFF
>few|TRBJ1-3|TRBV30
CAWRGQGTNTIYF
>.|TRBJ2-7|TRBV7-2
CASSLASSGRTYEQYF
>.|TRBJ1-5|TRBV19
CASSKGGRINQPQHF